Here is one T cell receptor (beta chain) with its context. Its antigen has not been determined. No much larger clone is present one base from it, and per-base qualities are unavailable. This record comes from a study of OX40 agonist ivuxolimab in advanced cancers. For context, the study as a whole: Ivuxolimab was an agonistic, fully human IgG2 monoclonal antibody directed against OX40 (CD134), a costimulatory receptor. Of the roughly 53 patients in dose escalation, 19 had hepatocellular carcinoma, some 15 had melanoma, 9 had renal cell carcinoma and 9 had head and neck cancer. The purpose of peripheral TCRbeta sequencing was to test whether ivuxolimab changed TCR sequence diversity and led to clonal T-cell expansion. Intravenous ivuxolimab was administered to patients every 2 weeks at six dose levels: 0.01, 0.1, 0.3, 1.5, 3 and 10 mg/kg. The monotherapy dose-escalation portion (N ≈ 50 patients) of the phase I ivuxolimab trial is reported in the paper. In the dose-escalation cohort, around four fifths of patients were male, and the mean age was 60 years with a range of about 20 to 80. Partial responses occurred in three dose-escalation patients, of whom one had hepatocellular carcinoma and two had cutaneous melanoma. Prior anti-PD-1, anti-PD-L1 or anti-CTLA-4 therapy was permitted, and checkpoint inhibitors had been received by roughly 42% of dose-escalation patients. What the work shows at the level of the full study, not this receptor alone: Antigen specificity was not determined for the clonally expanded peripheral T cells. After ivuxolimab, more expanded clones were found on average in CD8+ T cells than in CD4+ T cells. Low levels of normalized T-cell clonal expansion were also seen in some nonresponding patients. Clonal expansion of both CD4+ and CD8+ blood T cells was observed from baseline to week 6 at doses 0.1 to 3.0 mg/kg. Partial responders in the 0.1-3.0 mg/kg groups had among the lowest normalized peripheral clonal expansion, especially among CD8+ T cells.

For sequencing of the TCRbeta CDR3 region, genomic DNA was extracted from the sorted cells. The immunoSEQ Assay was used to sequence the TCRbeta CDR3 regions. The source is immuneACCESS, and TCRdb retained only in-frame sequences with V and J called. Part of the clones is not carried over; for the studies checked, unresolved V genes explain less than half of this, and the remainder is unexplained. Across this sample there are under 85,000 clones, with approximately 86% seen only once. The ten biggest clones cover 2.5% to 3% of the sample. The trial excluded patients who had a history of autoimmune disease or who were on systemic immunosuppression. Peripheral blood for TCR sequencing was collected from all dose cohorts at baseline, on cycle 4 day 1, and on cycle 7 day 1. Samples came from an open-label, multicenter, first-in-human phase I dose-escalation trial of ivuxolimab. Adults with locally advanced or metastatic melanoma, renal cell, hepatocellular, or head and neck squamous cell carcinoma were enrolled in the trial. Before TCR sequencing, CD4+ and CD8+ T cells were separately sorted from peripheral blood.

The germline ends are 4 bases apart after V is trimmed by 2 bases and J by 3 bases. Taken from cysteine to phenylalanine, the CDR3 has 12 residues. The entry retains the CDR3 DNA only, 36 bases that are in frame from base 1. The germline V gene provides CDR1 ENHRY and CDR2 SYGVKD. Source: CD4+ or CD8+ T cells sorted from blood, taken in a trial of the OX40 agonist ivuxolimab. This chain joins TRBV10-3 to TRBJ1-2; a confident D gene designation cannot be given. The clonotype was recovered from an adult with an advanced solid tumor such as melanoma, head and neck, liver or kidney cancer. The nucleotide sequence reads TGTGCCATCAGTGAGACGGACTATGGCTACACCTTC. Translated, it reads CAISETDYGYTF.